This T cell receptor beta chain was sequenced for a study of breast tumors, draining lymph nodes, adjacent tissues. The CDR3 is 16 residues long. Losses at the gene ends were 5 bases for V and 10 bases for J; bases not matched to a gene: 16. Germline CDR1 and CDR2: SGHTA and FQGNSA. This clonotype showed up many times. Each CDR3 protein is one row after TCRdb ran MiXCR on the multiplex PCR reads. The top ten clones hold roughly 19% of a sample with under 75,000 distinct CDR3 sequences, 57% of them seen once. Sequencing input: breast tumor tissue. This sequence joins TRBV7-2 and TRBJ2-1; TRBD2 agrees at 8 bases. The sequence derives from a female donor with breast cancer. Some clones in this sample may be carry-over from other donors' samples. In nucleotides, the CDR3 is TGTGCCAGCAGCCCGGGTGGGGGACTAGTGGTCGTCGAGCAGTTCTTC. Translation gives CASSPGGGLVVVEQFF. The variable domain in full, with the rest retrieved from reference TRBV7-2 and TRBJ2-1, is GAGVSQSPSNKVTEKGKDVELRCDPISGHTALYWYRQSLGQGLEFLIYFQGNSAPDKSGLPSDRFSAERTGGSVSTLTIQRTQQEDSAVYLCASSPGGGLVVVEQFFGPGTRLTVL.